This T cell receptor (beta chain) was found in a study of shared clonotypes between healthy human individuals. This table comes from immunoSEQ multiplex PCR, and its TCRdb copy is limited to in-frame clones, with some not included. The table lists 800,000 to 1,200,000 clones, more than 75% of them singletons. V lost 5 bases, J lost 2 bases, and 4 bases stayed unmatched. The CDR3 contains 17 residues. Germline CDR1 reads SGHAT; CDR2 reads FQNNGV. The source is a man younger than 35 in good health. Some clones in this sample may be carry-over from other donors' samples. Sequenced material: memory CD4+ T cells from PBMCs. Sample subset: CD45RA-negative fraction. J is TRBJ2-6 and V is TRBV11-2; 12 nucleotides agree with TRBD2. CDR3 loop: CASSPRTSGTGANVLTF. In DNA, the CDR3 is TGTGCCAGCAGCCCCCGGACTAGCGGGACTGGGGCCAACGTCCTGACTTTC. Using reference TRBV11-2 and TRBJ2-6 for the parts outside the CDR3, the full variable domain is EAGVAQSPRYKIIEKRQSVAFWCNPISGHATLYWYQQILGQGPKLLIQFQNNGVVDDSQLPKDRFSAERLKGVDSTLKIQPAKLEDSAVYLCASSPRTSGTGANVLTFGAGSRLTVL.